The rows below give T cell receptor beta chains drawn from one sample of a study of spatial heterogeneity in lung cancer. TCRdb itself ran the 5' RACE reads through MiXCR, one entry per CDR3 protein. The table lists tens of thousands of distinct CDR3 sequences, 4% to 6% of them singletons. Sample: PBMCs, taken at surgery. The receptors come from a female donor with early-stage non-small cell lung cancer. The CDR3 runs from the conserved cysteine through the conserved F or W. Not every row has a clone size; where given, it reads once, few, many or a size class.

CDR3aa	v_gene	j_gene	abundance
CASSPYGSSNEQFF	TRBV7-3	TRBJ2-1	many
CASGEGNQPQHF	TRBV6-2/TRBV6-3	TRBJ1-5	NA
CASSVAPAGFQGNTIYF	TRBV9	TRBJ1-3	many
CASSLAMGRENYEQYF	TRBV7-6	TRBJ2-7	many
CAWSVSNSNQPQHF	TRBV30	TRBJ1-5	many
CASSPTRNNYGYTF	TRBV7-2	TRBJ1-2	NA
CASSLRGQEHRGLYGYTF	TRBV14	TRBJ1-2	many
CSVDYGPNTEAFF	TRBV29-1	TRBJ1-1	many
CASSVPGSGNEQYF	TRBV5-1	TRBJ2-7	many
CASLDPGRIYGYTF	TRBV6-2/TRBV6-3	TRBJ1-2	few
CASSLVGNQPQHF	TRBV7-2	TRBJ1-5	many
CASSYIGATGADTQYF	TRBV6-2/TRBV6-3	TRBJ2-3	NA
CASSRVAGESTDTQYF	TRBV4-2	TRBJ2-3	few
CANRWDRDETQYF	TRBV6-4	TRBJ2-5	few
CASSSPSGGEETQYF	TRBV7-9	TRBJ2-5	few
CASSSKMNTEAFF	TRBV6-4	TRBJ1-1	few
CASSHYLEAGYTF	TRBV4-1	TRBJ1-2	many
CSAREGTYGYTF	TRBV20-1	TRBJ1-2	many
CAWEPGTSFGEQYF	TRBV30	TRBJ2-7	few
CASILAGGRADTQYF	TRBV6-1	TRBJ2-3	NA
CASSLALRNEQFF	TRBV12-3/TRBV12-4	TRBJ2-1	many
CASSKTGAFNQPQHF	TRBV28	TRBJ1-5	many
CASSLGLPQETQYF	TRBV5-1	TRBJ2-5	many
CASSLGQGMSEKLFF	TRBV7-6	TRBJ1-4	many
CASSSQGSFYGYTF	TRBV19	TRBJ1-2	NA
CASSLRRTARHEQYF	TRBV7-9	TRBJ2-7	few
CASSQDQGAGDTQYF	TRBV4-1	TRBJ2-3	many
CASSPIGQGLINEQFF	TRBV3-1	TRBJ2-1	many
CASSQGQGRYGYTF	TRBV28	TRBJ1-2	many
CASSLDRASTDTQYF	TRBV5-1	TRBJ2-3	many
CASSRTGAGDQPQHF	TRBV5-1	TRBJ1-5	many
CASSFRPQETQYF	TRBV11-2	TRBJ2-5	many
CASSQTDRGEQYF	TRBV3-1	TRBJ2-7	few
CASSLGPNTGELFF	TRBV12-3/TRBV12-4	TRBJ2-2	many
CASSLDSGELFF	TRBV5-1	TRBJ2-2	many
CSARFGDRGTPQETQYF	TRBV20-1	TRBJ2-5	many
CASSAGQVMNTEAFF	TRBV2	TRBJ1-1	NA
CASSPRGQYNEQFF	TRBV18	TRBJ2-1	many
CASSYPGSHPNTDTQYF	TRBV6-2/TRBV6-3	TRBJ2-3	many
CASSLISRAGTTEAFF	TRBV28	TRBJ1-1	many
CASSLQGSYGYTF	TRBV6-2/TRBV6-3	TRBJ1-2	NA
CASSAPGGSYEQYF	TRBV28	TRBJ2-7	many
CATAPQGQGEKLFF	TRBV7-2	TRBJ1-4	few
CATSMGGRNTEAFF	TRBV15	TRBJ1-1	many
CSARSTDDRGYEQYF	TRBV20-1	TRBJ2-7	many
CASSLSRGLAGANVLTF	TRBV5-1	TRBJ2-6	NA
CASSPTRGYGYTF	TRBV7-8	TRBJ1-2	many
CASGLVYGPPEAFF	TRBV12-5	TRBJ1-1	NA
CASSEPLAVASTDTQYF	TRBV10-2	TRBJ2-3	many
CASSLGGQQGEQYF	TRBV7-2	TRBJ2-7	many
CSAARDFWTPGDYGYTF	TRBV20-1	TRBJ1-2	many
CASSYTGDSNQPQHF	TRBV6-5	TRBJ1-5	few
CASSPRDRRETQYF	TRBV9	TRBJ2-5	NA
CASSLEGTDPTDTQYF	TRBV5-1	TRBJ2-3	many
CSVEGAGGTEAFF	TRBV29-1	TRBJ1-1	many
CASTTESLNTEAFF	TRBV2	TRBJ1-1	few
CASSPAGSSVRETQYF	TRBV7-9	TRBJ2-5	NA
CATSATPRGTGWQNEQFF	TRBV24-1	TRBJ2-1	NA